These T cell receptor beta chains were read from a single sample in a study of cytomegalovirus exposure and HLA in healthy donors. TCRdb's table, derived via immunoSEQ multiplex PCR, lists solely in-frame clones and lacks some. The sample lists some 180,000 clones, 70% to 80% occurring once. Sequenced sample: PBMCs. These receptors were obtained from a male donor in good health and CMV-seronegative. CDR3s include the opening cysteine and the closing phenylalanine or tryptophan. Clone sizes are given selectively: once, few, many, or a class where the clone is expanded.

j_call clone_size v_call cdr3_aa
TRBJ1-5 - TRBV27 CASSLGGEFQPQHF
TRBJ2-5 - TRBV25-1 CASLGIAGGETQYF
TRBJ2-7 once TRBV7-9 CASSLGQGAGRASYEQYF
TRBJ2-2 - TRBV7-2 CASSLDRANTGELFF
TRBJ2-1 - TRBV7-2 CASSAGGGRAHNEQFF
TRBJ1-5 - TRBV2 CASSEPGAGKGQPQHF
TRBJ1-5 - TRBV6-6 CASTVTGGTSNQPQHF
TRBJ1-3 - TRBV9 CASSVALGTGNTIYF
TRBJ1-5 - TRBV6-1 CASSLNIQGNQPQHF
TRBJ1-5 - TRBV19 CASSIDLETGVYSNQPQHF
TRBJ2-1 - TRBV9 CASSVGLAGANNEQFF
TRBJ2-7 - TRBV5-1 CASSARSSYEQYF
TRBJ1-2 few TRBV14 CASSQRGQGGYTF
TRBJ1-2 - TRBV6-1 CASARDRAYGYTF
TRBJ2-2 - TRBV30 CAWNKGLANTGELFF
TRBJ2-5 - TRBV19 CASSIAGRDEQYF
TRBJ1-1 - TRBV5-1 CASSPYRAGAVNTEAFF
TRBJ1-3 once TRBV10-3 CAISERGSFTGNTIYF
TRBJ1-2 - TRBV28 CASTGGEGYTF
TRBJ1-4 - TRBV19 CASSLVEAPSSLFF
TRBJ1-1 - TRBV15 CATSRDRGYTVTEAFF
TRBJ2-2 - TRBV14 CASSRLAGEPYGELFF
TRBJ1-4 - TRBV6-5 CASAAATNEKLFF
TRBJ1-5 - TRBV10-3 CAISAGRGDQPQHF
TRBJ2-3 once TRBV7-9 CASSLRPSTDTQYF
TRBJ2-7 - TRBV6-5 CASSSGTGIDEQYF
TRBJ1-1 - TRBV7-3 CASGGGVGTEAFF
TRBJ1-5 - TRBV30 CAWSTLTNQPQHF
TRBJ1-5 once TRBV6-6 CASSYLQGARQPQHF
TRBJ2-4 - TRBV28 CASLGRVAVAKNIQYF
TRBJ1-4 once TRBV28 CASSFVRGFEKLFF
TRBJ1-3 once TRBV9 CTSSVGPGSGNTIYF
TRBJ1-2 - TRBV5-4 CASSLGQAAYGYTF
TRBJ1-3 - TRBV19 CASNAGIRLGSGNTIYF
TRBJ1-6 - TRBV12-5 CASGLVSGAGSPLHF
TRBJ2-5 few TRBV6-1 CASREPHGAGGAVRETQYF
TRBJ1-2 - TRBV6-5 CASSYSTGDLYGYTF
TRBJ1-3 - TRBV27 CASSLGRADVRKGKTPSGNTIYF
TRBJ2-3 - TRBV4-1 CASSPGQGPTDTQYF
TRBJ2-7 - TRBV5-1 CASSAGQGLGSYEQYF
TRBJ1-6 many TRBV4-2 CASRGGSSYNSPLHF
TRBJ2-1 once TRBV5-1 CASSKGLAGGQFF
TRBJ1-3 - TRBV2 CASRVQSTGNTIYF
TRBJ2-7 few TRBV28 CASSGGVVLLSYEQYF
TRBJ2-5 - TRBV2 CASPPLADQETQYF
TRBJ1-5 once TRBV7-9 CASSLGQTREPQHF
TRBJ2-7 once TRBV4-1 CASSPPGTTSYEQYF
TRBJ1-1 - TRBV6-1 CASSESRTEAFF
TRBJ2-3 once TRBV30 CAWTSEENTDTQYF
TRBJ2-3 - TRBV2 CASRLDYTDTQYF
TRBJ1-5 once TRBV6-5 CASRLQGGHNQPQHF
TRBJ2-1 - TRBV28 CASTSPGQGYNEQFF
TRBJ2-1 few TRBV7-2 CASRRTSGGSYNEQFF
TRBJ1-6 - TRBV28 CASSLTVNSPLHF
TRBJ2-1 - TRBV5-6 CASSFMTGSSYNEQFF
TRBJ1-5 - TRBV7-9 CASSLVSSNQPQHF
- - TRBV19 CASSIPSSYEQYF